This TCR beta chain was identified during a study of shared clonotypes between healthy human individuals. Study-level information: Every donor yielded three CD4 naive, three CD4 memory, two CD8 naive and one CD8 memory plate.

The CDR3 sequence is 13 residues long. The germline V gene encodes CDR1 MNHEY and CDR2 SVGAGI. J was trimmed by 8 bases and V by 10 bases; bases with no gene match: 7. General study findings and limits: Genetic and exposure-history diversity was limited by the small donor number. Shared across a few donors were 5% to 6% of the naive CD4 clonotypes.

The assay was run at deep level. This table comes from immunoSEQ multiplex PCR, and its TCRdb copy is limited to in-frame clones, with some not included. Of about 680,000 clones in the sample, about 74% are singletons; the top ten hold over 1.5%. As concerns this clone: Its antigen is still unknown.

The sequence came from a woman in her thirties in good health. Sequenced input: memory CD4+ T cells sorted from blood. Subset given: CD45RA-negative fraction. This chain joins TRBV6-5 and TRBJ1-4; 10 positions match TRBD1. The CDR3 sequence is CATAGTGAEKLFF. DNA for the CDR3: TGTGCCACCGCCGGGACAGGGGCCGAAAAACTGTTTTTT.